Below are 5 T cell receptor beta chains sequenced from a single sample in a study of blood T cell repertoires in COVID-19. Generated by immunoSEQ multiplex PCR, the TCRdb table keeps only in-frame clones and is missing some. The sample includes approximately 120,000 clones, more than 75% of them seen just once. Sequenced sample: peripheral blood. The origin of the receptors is a man aged 50 to 59 with acute or convalescent COVID-19.

The rearrangement joins TRBV10-3 to TRBJ2-7; 8 positions agree with TRBD2. CDR3 size: 13 residues. Per germline, CDR1 ENHRY and CDR2 SYGVKD. Losses at the gene ends were 10 bases for V and 3 bases for J; bases not matched to a gene: 8. This chain's CDR3 is CASTGGVGYEQYF. For the CDR3, the DNA is TGTGCCAGCACCGGGGGGGTGGGCTACGAGCAGTACTTC.

J is TRBJ2-7 and V is TRBV19; 9 bases match TRBD2. CDR3 length: 14 amino acids. From germline, CDR1 is LNHDA and CDR2 SQIVND (reference sequence). The V segment lost 3 bases and the J segment 5 bases; nucleotides outside the gene matches: 5. DNA for the CDR3: TGTGCCAGTAGTATTAGCGGGAGAGGCCACGAGCAGTACTTC. Its translation is CASSISGRGHEQYF.

The J gene is TRBJ2-7, the V gene TRBV5-1; TRBD1 matches at 12 bases. This CDR3 is 16 amino acids long. J gave up 2 bases and V 2 bases, and 5 bases lay outside the gene matches. Germline CDR1 reads SGHRS; CDR2 reads YFSETQ. The CDR3 loop is CASSFTGTGGPYEQYF. The CDR3, as DNA: TGCGCCAGCAGCTTCACCGGGACAGGGGGCCCCTACGAGCAGTACTTC.

This chain links TRBV19 with TRBJ2-7; TRBD2 matches 11 bases. CDR3 length: 16 amino acids. From germline, CDR1 is LNHDA and CDR2 SQIVND (reference sequence). Trimming at V came to 3 bases and at J to 2 bases, leaving 6 bases not matched to a gene. CDR3 DNA: TGTGCCAGTAGTATCGGGCTAGCGGGAGGCCCCTACGAGCAGTACTTC. Translating gives CASSIGLAGGPYEQYF. The full variable domain, rest sourced from reference TRBV19 and TRBJ2-7, is DGGITQSPKYLFRKEGQNVTLSCEQNLNHDAMYWYRQDPGQGLRLIYYSQIVNDFQKGDIAEGYSVSREKKESFPLTVTSAQKNPTAFYLCASSIGLAGGPYEQYFGPGTRLTVT.

This clone turned up a few times. The rearrangement uses TRBV27 and TRBJ1-2, with D possibly TRBD1 on 5 matching bases. The CDR3 sequence is 15 residues long. Trimming took off 2 bases at V and 2 bases at J, with 12 bases between the two ends. Germline V lookup: CDR1 MNHEY, CDR2 SMNVEV (reference sequence). The CDR3 loop reads CASSLLGSGNYGYTF. CDR3 bases: TGTGCCAGCAGTTTACTCGGCTCAGGGAACTATGGCTACACCTTC.